This T cell receptor beta chain was identified in a study of cytomegalovirus exposure and HLA in healthy donors (dated by TCRdb to 2016 to 2017). With respect to the entire study: According to a later analysis, one platform produced both the 100 to 150 validation repertoires and the 670 or so repertoires of the first cohort. The aim of the study was to test whether cataloging public T cell receptors could identify signatures of past pathogen exposure. Along with the roughly 610-subject first cohort, a separate validation cohort of over a hundred different subjects was used. High-throughput TCR immunosequencing, statistical association of individual TCRs with disease status, and machine learning were combined to predict cytomegalovirus infection status.

The germline V and J ends show losses of 1 base and 1 base respectively, and no gene match explains 7 bases of the junction. Taken from cysteine to phenylalanine, the CDR3 has 18 residues. Only the CDR3 portion is preserved as DNA: 54 bases, with reading frame beginning at the first base. The donors were included in the validation cohort of some 120 subjects, a group kept apart from the approximately 650-subject first cohort. About this clone: Its recognized antigen is unknown. The record has no base qualities; no much larger clone is one base away.

What the authors observed across the whole study: It was suggested by the authors that the approach could potentially be generalized to other disease states and immunological phenotypes. A later analysis found that TCRs clustered in the first cohort also tended to co-occur in the roughly 120 validation repertoires, with approximately 94% of cluster scores above 0. The validation cohort had no HLA typing available for a later analysis, so co-occurrence within that cohort was assessed over all 120 or so repertoires. A few of the identified cytomegalovirus-associated TCR beta chains were confirmed in vitro to be specific for cytomegalovirus antigens. The classifier was reported to diagnose cytomegalovirus status with high specificity and sensitivity in both the original and validation cohorts. While some public TCRs were present in many individuals, most TCR sequences turned up only very rarely across donors. A total of roughly 160 TCR beta chains were listed by the study as associated with cytomegalovirus.

The method was the immunoSEQ multiplex PCR assay. Regarding the original processing steps: A statistical classification framework was built to diagnose cytomegalovirus status from the catalog of TCR beta chain sequences. Entries here come from immuneACCESS through TCRdb and include only in-frame sequences with V and J called. Some clones fail to appear in such tables; in the studies checked, an unresolved V gene covers under half of the shortfall, and the cause of the remainder is unknown. Clonal size and the V and J genes are those of that table, whereas D and trimming came from the DNA. The sample includes around 60,000 clones, with 96% observed a single time. The ten largest clones represent more than 0.95% of the sample.

The sequence was obtained from a woman under 30 in good health and CMV-seronegative. The sample comprised PBMCs. This receptor chain uses TRBV23-1 and TRBJ2-5; TRBD2 matches 12 bases in the middle. TRBV23-1 is an ORF, with its function uncertain. The CDR3 region has the sequence CASSQWASGGAPQETQYF. The sequenced DNA is TGCGCCAGCAGTCAATGGGCTAGCGGGGGGGCACCCCAAGAGACCCAGTACTTC.